The clone carrying this T cell receptor (beta chain) was counted only a few times. As yet, its antigen is unknown. PCR employed 60 Vbeta and 13 Jbeta primers. Here immunoSEQ multiplex PCR was the method, and the copy in TCRdb shows in-frame clones only, minus some. Of 180,000 or so clones listed, roughly 80% are singletons. The data stem from a study of cytomegalovirus exposure and HLA in healthy donors. Study conclusions and caveats: Later analysis found that TCR beta chains associated with HLA were more clonally expanded than other, equally common chains. With high specificity and sensitivity, the classifier reportedly diagnosed cytomegalovirus status.

Germline V gene sequence: CDR1 LNHDA, CDR2 SQIVND (reference sequence). The junction had 21 bases not matched to a gene; V was cut back by 6 bases and J by 10 bases. CDR3 length: 17 residues. This clonotype was sampled from a girl between 10 and 17 years old in good health and CMV-seropositive. The chain uses TRBV19 and TRBJ2-1, with 7 bases that match TRBD1. Source material: PBMCs. CDR3 in amino acids: CASSKGASGQNFGEQFF. For the CDR3, the DNA is TGTGCCAGTAGCAAAGGGGCGTCGGGACAGAATTTCGGAGAGCAGTTCTTC. Variable domain in full (rest from reference TRBV19 and TRBJ2-1): DGGITQSPKYLFRKEGQNVTLSCEQNLNHDAMYWYRQDPGQGLRLIYYSQIVNDFQKGDIAEGYSVSREKKESFPLTVTSAQKNPTAFYLCASSKGASGQNFGEQFFGPGTRLTVL.